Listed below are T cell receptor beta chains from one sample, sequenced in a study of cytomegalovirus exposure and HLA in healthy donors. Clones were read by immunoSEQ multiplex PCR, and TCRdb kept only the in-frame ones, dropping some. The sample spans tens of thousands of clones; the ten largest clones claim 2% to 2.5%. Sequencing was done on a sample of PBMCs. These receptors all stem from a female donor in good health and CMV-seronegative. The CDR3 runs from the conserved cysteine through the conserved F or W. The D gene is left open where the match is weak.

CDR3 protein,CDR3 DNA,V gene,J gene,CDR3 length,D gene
CASSRDRYHNEQFF,TGTGCCAGCAGCCGGGACAGGTATCACAATGAGCAGTTCTTC,TRBV6-5,TRBJ2-1,14,TRBD1
CAWKPLPNEQFF,TGTGCCTGGAAGCCCCTCCCTAATGAGCAGTTCTTC,TRBV30,TRBJ2-1,12,-
CASSQDPGASGANVLTF,TGCGCCAGCAGCCAAGATCCAGGGGCCTCTGGGGCCAACGTCCTGACTTTC,TRBV4-3,TRBJ2-6,17,-
CASSSGQNYGYTF,TGTGCCAGTAGCTCCGGACAGAACTATGGCTACACCTTC,TRBV19,TRBJ1-2,13,-
CASSQDSEFYGYTF,TGCGCCAGCAGCCAAGACTCGGAGTTCTATGGCTACACCTTC,TRBV4-3,TRBJ1-2,14,-
CASSQAGTRGYEQYF,TGTGCCAGCAGCCAAGCCGGGACTAGGGGATACGAGCAGTACTTC,TRBV4-2,TRBJ2-7,15,TRBD2
CASSPRLILYGYTF,TGTGCCAGCAGCCCGCGACTGATCCTCTATGGCTACACCTTC,TRBV9,TRBJ1-2,14,-
CASSPLVPGAFF,TGTGCCAGCAGCCCTCTAGTTCCTGGGGCTTTCTTT,TRBV9,TRBJ1-1,12,-
CAWSVLVGVSSYNEQFF,TGTGCCTGGAGTGTACTTGTGGGCGTAAGCTCCTACAATGAGCAGTTCTTC,TRBV30,TRBJ2-1,17,-
CASSVSGDITGELFF,TGTGCCAGCAGCGTTAGCGGGGATATCACCGGGGAGCTGTTTTTT,TRBV9,TRBJ2-2,15,TRBD2
CASSARTSYNEQFF,TGTGCCAGCAGCGCGAGGACTTCCTACAATGAGCAGTTCTTC,TRBV9,TRBJ2-1,14,-
CASSRTVGGEGYEQYF,TGTGCCAGCTCACGGACTGTAGGAGGGGAAGGCTACGAGCAGTACTTC,TRBV18,TRBJ2-7,16,-
CASSVSGRNTEAFF,TGTGCCAGCAGCGTCTCAGGGCGGAACACTGAAGCTTTCTTT,TRBV9,TRBJ1-1,14,-
CATSLLAGGAGETQYF,TGTGCCACCAGCTTACTAGCGGGAGGGGCAGGAGAGACCCAGTACTTC,TRBV15,TRBJ2-5,16,TRBD2
CASTGALGYGYTF,TGTGCCAGCACAGGGGCGCTTGGCTATGGCTACACCTTC,TRBV7-9,TRBJ1-2,13,-
CASSQVGTMRDHQETQYF,TGCGCCAGCAGCCAAGTCGGCACCATGCGGGACCACCAAGAGACCCAGTACTTC,TRBV4-3,TRBJ2-5,18,-
CASSLLAPLETQYF,TGTGCCAGCAGCTTGCTAGCTCCTCTAGAGACCCAGTACTTC,TRBV5-6,TRBJ2-5,14,-
CASSSGTGSGYYEQYF,TGCGCCAGCAGTTCGGGGACAGGGAGCGGTTACTACGAGCAGTACTTC,TRBV5-1,TRBJ2-7,16,TRBD1
CASSRTTGVGGAFF,TGTGCCAGCAGTCGAACGACAGGAGTTGGCGGAGCTTTCTTT,TRBV6-5,TRBJ1-1,14,-
CAWSPGGYEQYF,TGTGCCTGGAGTCCGGGGGGCTACGAGCAGTACTTC,TRBV30,TRBJ2-7,12,TRBD2
CASSPIDGQLARGYTF,TGTGCCAGCAGCCCAATAGACGGACAGCTTGCTAGAGGCTACACCTTC,TRBV11-2,TRBJ1-2,16,-
CASSSAGIEAFF,TGTGCCAGCAGCTCCGCGGGGATTGAAGCTTTCTTT,TRBV7-9,TRBJ1-1,12,-
CASSLELKNTEAFF,TGTGCCAGCAGCTTGGAACTCAAGAACACTGAAGCTTTCTTT,TRBV5-4,TRBJ1-1,14,-
CASSDLSGPDEQFF,TGTGCCAGCAGTGACCTAAGCGGTCCGGATGAGCAGTTCTTC,TRBV6-1,TRBJ2-1,14,-
CASSIAGGGGSPLHF,TGTGCCAGTAGTATAGCCGGAGGGGGGGGTTCACCCCTCCACTTT,TRBV19,TRBJ1-6,15,-
CAWTFQGAVYGYTF,TGTGCCTGGACCTTCCAGGGGGCGGTCTATGGCTACACCTTC,TRBV30,TRBJ1-2,14,TRBD1
CASSELGRNTGELFF,TGCGCCAGCAGTGAGCTGGGGAGGAACACCGGGGAGCTGTTTTTT,TRBV10-1,TRBJ2-2,15,-
CASSFSGGEGYEQYF,TGCGCCAGCAGCTTCTCAGGGGGCGAAGGCTACGAGCAGTACTTC,TRBV5-1,TRBJ2-7,15,TRBD1
CASTLHGGASGEGTKEQYF,TGTGCCAGCACCCTACACGGGGGGGCTAGCGGGGAAGGGACCAAAGAGCAGTACTTC,TRBV27,TRBJ2-7,19,TRBD2
CASSAGRDKVIGYTF,TGTGCCAGCAGTGCTGGCCGGGACAAGGTAATCGGCTACACCTTC,TRBV6-1,TRBJ1-2,15,-
CASSLDRVDRNTIYF,TGTGCCAGCAGCCTTGACAGGGTCGATCGAAACACCATATATTTT,TRBV28,TRBJ1-3,15,TRBD1
CASSSDTGEAFF,TGTGCCAGCAGCTCCGACACGGGGGAAGCTTTCTTT,TRBV5-6,TRBJ1-1,12,-
CASSVLGGRGTEAFF,TGTGCCAGCAGCGTACTAGGGGGCCGGGGCACTGAAGCTTTCTTT,TRBV9,TRBJ1-1,15,TRBD1
CASSLYTGGEQYF,TGTGCCAGCAGCTTGTATACCGGGGGGGAGCAGTACTTC,TRBV5-6,TRBJ2-7,13,TRBD2
CASSLVTSGKNNEQFF,TGCGCCAGCAGCTTAGTTACTAGCGGGAAGAACAATGAGCAGTTCTTC,TRBV5-1,TRBJ2-1,16,TRBD2
CASRGQRYEQYF,TGTGCCAGCAGGGGACAGAGGTACGAGCAGTACTTC,TRBV2,TRBJ2-7,12,TRBD1
CASSQGRTSGEETQYF,TGCGCCAGCAGCCAGGGTAGAACTAGCGGGGAAGAGACCCAGTACTTC,TRBV4-3,TRBJ2-5,16,TRBD2
CASSAVGTVPYEQYF,TGTGCCAGCAGTGCGGTCGGGACAGTCCCCTACGAGCAGTACTTC,TRBV25-1,TRBJ2-7,15,TRBD1
CAGGTSGRTGNEQFF,TGTGCCGGGGGGACTAGCGGGAGAACTGGGAATGAGCAGTTCTTC,TRBV30,TRBJ2-1,15,TRBD2
CSVPKGQGQEQPQHF,TGCAGCGTTCCGAAAGGACAGGGACAAGAACAGCCCCAGCATTTT,TRBV29-1,TRBJ1-5,15,TRBD1
CASSQAGVGYGYTF,TGCGCCAGCAGCCAAGCAGGGGTAGGGTATGGCTACACCTTC,TRBV4-1,TRBJ1-2,14,-
CASSERVGGSGTEAFF,TGTGCCAGCAGCGAGAGGGTTGGGGGGTCCGGCACTGAAGCTTTCTTT,TRBV25-1,TRBJ1-1,16,-
CATGAQETQYF,TGTGCCACTGGGGCCCAAGAGACCCAGTACTTC,TRBV2,TRBJ2-5,11,-
CASGDQGKEAFF,TGTGCCAGTGGAGATCAGGGAAAAGAAGCTTTCTTT,TRBV19,TRBJ1-1,12,-
CASRVTVQDSPLHF,TGTGCCAGCAGGGTAACAGTCCAGGATTCACCCCTCCACTTT,TRBV6-1,TRBJ1-6,14,-
CASSLRQGHEAFF,TGTGCCAGCAGCTTGCGACAGGGGCACGAAGCTTTCTTT,TRBV11-2,TRBJ1-1,13,TRBD1
CASSQVTGTYGYTF,TGCGCCAGCAGCCAAGTGACAGGGACCTATGGCTACACCTTC,TRBV4-3,TRBJ1-2,14,TRBD1
CASSPGGYEQYF,TGTGCCAGCAGCCCCGGGGGATACGAGCAGTACTTC,TRBV9,TRBJ2-7,12,-
CASSPRVVSNEQFF,TGCGCCAGCAGCCCCCGGGTAGTTAGCAATGAGCAGTTCTTC,TRBV5-1,TRBJ2-1,14,-
CASRSADIDEAFF,TGTGCCAGCAGATCGGCTGACATAGATGAAGCTTTCTTT,TRBV7-9,TRBJ1-1,13,-
CASSLLQGLGIYGYTF,TGTGCCAGCAGCTTATTACAGGGTTTGGGGATCTATGGCTACACCTTC,TRBV7-8,TRBJ1-2,16,-
CASSLGTANYEQYF,TGCGCCAGCAGCTTGGGGACAGCTAACTACGAGCAGTACTTC,TRBV5-1,TRBJ2-7,14,-